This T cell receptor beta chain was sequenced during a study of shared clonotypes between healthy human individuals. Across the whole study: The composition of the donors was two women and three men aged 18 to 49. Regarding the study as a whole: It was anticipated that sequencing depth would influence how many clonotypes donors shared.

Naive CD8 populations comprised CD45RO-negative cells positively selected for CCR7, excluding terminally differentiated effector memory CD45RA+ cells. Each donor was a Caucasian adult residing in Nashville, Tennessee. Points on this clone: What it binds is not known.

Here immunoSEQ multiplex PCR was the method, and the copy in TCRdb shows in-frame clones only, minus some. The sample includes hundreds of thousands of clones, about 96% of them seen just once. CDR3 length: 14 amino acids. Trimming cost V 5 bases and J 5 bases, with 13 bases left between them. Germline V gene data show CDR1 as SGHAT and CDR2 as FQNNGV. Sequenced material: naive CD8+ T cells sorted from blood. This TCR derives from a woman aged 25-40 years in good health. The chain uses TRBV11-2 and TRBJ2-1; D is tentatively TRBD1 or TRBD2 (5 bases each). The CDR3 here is CASSPPGTHNEQFF. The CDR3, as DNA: TGTGCCAGCAGCCCCCCCGGGACGCACAATGAGCAGTTCTTC.